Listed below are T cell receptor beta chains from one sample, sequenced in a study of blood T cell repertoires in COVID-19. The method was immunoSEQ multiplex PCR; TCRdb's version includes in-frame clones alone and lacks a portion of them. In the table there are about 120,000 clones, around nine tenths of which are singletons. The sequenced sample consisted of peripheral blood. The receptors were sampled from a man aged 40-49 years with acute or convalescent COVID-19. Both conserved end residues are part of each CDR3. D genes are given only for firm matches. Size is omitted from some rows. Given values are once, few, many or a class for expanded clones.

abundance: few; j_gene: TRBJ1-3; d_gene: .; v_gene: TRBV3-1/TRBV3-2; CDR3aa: CASSQSDPRNTIYF; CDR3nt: TGTGCCAGCAGCCAAAGCGATCCCCGGAACACCATATATTTT
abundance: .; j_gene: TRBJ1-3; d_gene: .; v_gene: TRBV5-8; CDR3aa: CASSGRSFTGNTIYF; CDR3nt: TGTGCCAGCAGCGGGCGTTCGTTTACTGGAAACACCATATATTTT
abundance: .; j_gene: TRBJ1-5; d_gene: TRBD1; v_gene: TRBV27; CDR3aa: CASSFRGAQPQHF; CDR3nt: TGTGCCAGCAGTTTCAGGGGGGCCCAGCCCCAGCATTTT
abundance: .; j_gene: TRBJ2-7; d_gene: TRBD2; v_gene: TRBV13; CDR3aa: CASSFSGGAYEQYF; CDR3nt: TGTGCCAGCAGCTTTAGCGGGGGGGCCTATGAGCAGTACTTC
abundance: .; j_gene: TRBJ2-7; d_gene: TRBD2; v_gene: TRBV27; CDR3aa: CASSPPSGSMYEQYF; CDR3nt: TGTGCCAGCAGTCCTCCTAGCGGGAGTATGTACGAGCAGTACTTC
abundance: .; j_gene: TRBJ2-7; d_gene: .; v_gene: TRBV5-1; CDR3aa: CASSLAGEPYEQYF; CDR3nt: TGCGCCAGCAGCTTGGCGGGGGAACCCTACGAGCAGTACTTC
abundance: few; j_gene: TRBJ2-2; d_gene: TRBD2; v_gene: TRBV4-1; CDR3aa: CASSHRLAGGPGAGELFF; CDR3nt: TGCGCCAGCAGCCACCGACTAGCGGGAGGGCCGGGCGCCGGGGAGCTGTTTTTT
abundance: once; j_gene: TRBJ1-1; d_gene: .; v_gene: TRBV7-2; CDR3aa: CASSGVDSEAFF; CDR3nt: TGTGCCAGCAGCGGGGTCGACAGTGAAGCTTTCTTT
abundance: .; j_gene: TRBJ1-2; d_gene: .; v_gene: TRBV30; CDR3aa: CAWSVNPGGGYTF; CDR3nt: TGTGCCTGGAGTGTCAACCCTGGCGGTGGCTACACCTTC
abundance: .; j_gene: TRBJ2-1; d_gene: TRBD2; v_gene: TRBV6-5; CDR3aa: CASSYVAGEEKQFF; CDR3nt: TGTGCCAGCAGTTACGTAGCGGGGGAGGAGAAGCAGTTCTTC
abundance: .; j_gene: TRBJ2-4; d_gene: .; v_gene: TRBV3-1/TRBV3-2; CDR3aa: CASSQGLDSLRKYF; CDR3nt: TGTGCCAGCAGCCAAGGGTTGGACAGCCTAAGAAAGTACTTC
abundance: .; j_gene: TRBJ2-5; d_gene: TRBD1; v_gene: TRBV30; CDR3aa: CAWSPQTGWETQYF; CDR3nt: TGTGCCTGGAGTCCACAGACAGGGTGGGAGACCCAGTACTTC
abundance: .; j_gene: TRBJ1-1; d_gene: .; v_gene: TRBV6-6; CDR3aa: CASSYSGEAFF; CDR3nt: TGTGCCAGCAGTTACTCCGGGGAAGCTTTCTTT
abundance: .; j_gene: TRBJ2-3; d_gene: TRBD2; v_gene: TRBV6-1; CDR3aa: CASSVRLAVGTDTQYF; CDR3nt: TGTGCCAGCAGTGTAAGACTAGCGGTGGGCACAGATACGCAGTATTTT
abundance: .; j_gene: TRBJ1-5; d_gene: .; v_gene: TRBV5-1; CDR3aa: CASSLDLNQPQHF; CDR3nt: TGCGCCAGCAGCTTGGATCTTAATCAGCCCCAGCATTTT
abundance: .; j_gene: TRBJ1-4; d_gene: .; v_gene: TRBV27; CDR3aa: CASSGLSGNEKLFF; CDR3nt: TGTGCCAGCAGTGGCCTCTCCGGGAATGAAAAACTGTTTTTT
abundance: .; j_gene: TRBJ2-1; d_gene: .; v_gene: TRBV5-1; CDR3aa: CASSWGEFEQFF; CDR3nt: TGCGCCAGCAGCTGGGGGGAATTTGAGCAGTTCTTC
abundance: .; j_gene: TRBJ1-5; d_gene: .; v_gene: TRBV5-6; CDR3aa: CASSLGGRANQPQHF; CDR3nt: TGTGCCAGCAGCTTGGGGGGCAGGGCCAATCAGCCCCAGCATTTT
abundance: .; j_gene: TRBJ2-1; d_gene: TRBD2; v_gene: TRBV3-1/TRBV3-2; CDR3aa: CASSQLRASGSNEQFF; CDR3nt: TGTGCCAGCAGCCAACTAAGGGCTAGCGGGAGTAATGAGCAGTTCTTC
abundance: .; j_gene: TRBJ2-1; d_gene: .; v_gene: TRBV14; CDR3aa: CASSLQGGVYNEQFF; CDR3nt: TGTGCCAGCAGCCTCCAGGGGGGAGTCTACAATGAGCAGTTCTTC
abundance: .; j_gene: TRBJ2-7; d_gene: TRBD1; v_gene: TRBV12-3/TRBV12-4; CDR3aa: CASGGQGTYEQYF; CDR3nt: TGTGCCAGCGGGGGACAGGGGACCTACGAGCAGTACTTC
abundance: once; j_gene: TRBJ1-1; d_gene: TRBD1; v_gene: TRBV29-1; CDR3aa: CSVEWGQEKAFF; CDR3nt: TGCAGCGTCGAATGGGGACAGGAAAAAGCTTTCTTT
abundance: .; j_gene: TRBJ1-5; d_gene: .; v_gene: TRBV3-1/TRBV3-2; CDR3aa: CASSQGNAGYSNQPQHF; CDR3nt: TGTGCCAGCAGCCAAGGAAATGCAGGCTATAGCAATCAGCCCCAGCATTTT
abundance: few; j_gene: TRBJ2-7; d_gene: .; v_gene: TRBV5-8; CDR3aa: CASSLETGGGGYEQYF; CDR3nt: TGTGCCAGCAGCTTGGAAACAGGGGGGGGAGGCTACGAGCAGTACTTC
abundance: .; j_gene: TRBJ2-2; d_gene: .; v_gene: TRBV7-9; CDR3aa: CATTPYVNTGELFF; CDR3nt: TGTGCCACAACACCTTATGTGAACACCGGGGAGCTGTTTTTT
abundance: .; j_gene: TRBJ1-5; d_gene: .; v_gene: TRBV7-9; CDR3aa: CASSQGGGERPQHF; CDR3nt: TGTGCCAGCAGCCAGGGAGGGGGGGAGAGGCCCCAGCATTTT
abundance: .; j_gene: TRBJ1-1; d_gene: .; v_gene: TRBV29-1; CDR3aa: CSVGGSPGYYTEAFF; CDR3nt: TGCAGCGTTGGGGGCAGCCCCGGATATTACACTGAAGCTTTCTTT
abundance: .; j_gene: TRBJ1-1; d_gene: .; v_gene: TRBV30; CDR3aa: CAGAHTEAFF; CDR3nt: TGTGCCGGGGCACACACTGAAGCTTTCTTT
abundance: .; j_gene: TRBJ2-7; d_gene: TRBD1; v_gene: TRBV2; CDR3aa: CASRLLGQGAKEQYF; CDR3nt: TGTGCCAGCAGGCTCCTGGGACAGGGGGCGAAGGAGCAGTACTTC
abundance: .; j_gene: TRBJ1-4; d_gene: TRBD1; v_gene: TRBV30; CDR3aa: CAWSPGGTNEKLFF; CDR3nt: TGTGCCTGGAGTCCAGGGGGCACTAATGAAAAACTGTTTTTT
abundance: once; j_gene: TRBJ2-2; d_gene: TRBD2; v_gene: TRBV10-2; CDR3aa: CASITSGRVGTGELFF; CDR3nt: TGCGCCAGCATCACTAGCGGGAGGGTTGGCACCGGGGAGCTGTTTTTT
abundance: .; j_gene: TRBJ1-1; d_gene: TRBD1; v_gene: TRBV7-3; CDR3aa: CASSPTDRSEAFF; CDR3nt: TGTGCCAGCAGCCCCACGGACAGGAGTGAAGCTTTCTTT
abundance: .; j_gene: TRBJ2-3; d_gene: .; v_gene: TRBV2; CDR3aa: CASSEGAARTNTQYF; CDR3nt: TGTGCCAGCAGTGAAGGTGCGGCCCGCACGAATACGCAGTATTTT
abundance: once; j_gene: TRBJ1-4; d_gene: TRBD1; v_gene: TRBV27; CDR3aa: CASTDGQGNEKLFF; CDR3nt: TGTGCCAGCACCGACGGACAGGGTAATGAAAAACTGTTTTTT
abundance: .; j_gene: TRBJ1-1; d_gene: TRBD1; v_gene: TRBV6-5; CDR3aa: CASSQAGQGEAFF; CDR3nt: TGTGCCAGCAGCCAAGCGGGACAGGGGGAAGCTTTCTTT
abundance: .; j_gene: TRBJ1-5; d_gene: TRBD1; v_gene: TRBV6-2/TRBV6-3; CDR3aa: CASSLDRGFDQPQHF; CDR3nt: TGTGCCAGCAGTTTGGACAGGGGGTTCGATCAGCCCCAGCATTTT
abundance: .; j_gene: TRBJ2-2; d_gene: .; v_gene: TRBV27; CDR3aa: CASSLRSGDTGELFF; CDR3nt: TGTGCCAGCAGTTTGAGGTCAGGGGACACCGGGGAGCTGTTTTTT
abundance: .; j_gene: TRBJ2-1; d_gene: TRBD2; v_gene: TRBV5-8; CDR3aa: CASSLGTSGRRGNEQFF; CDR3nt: TGTGCCAGCAGCCTAGGGACTAGCGGGAGAAGGGGCAATGAGCAGTTCTTC
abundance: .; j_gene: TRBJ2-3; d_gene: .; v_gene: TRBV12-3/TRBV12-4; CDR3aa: CASSFGGDTQYF; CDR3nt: TGTGCCAGCAGTTTCGGAGGAGATACGCAGTATTTT
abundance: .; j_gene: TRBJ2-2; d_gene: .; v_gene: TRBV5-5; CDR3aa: CASSFEGYTGELFF; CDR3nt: TGTGCCAGCAGCTTTGAGGGTTACACCGGGGAGCTGTTTTTT
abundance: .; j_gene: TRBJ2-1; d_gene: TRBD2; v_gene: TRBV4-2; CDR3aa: CASSQEGTSGGSEQFF; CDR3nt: TGTGCCAGCAGCCAAGAAGGGACTAGCGGGGGTTCGGAGCAGTTCTTC
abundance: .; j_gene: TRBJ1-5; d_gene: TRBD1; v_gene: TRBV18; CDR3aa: CASSLSTGDNQPQHF; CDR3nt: TGTGCCAGCTCACTTTCTACAGGGGACAATCAGCCCCAGCATTTT
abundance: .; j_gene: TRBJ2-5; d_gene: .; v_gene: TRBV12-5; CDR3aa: CASGSRGTQETQYF; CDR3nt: TGTGCTAGTGGTTCGCGGGGCACTCAAGAGACCCAGTACTTC
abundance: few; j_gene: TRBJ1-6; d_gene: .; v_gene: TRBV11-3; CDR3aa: CASSMDSNSPLHF; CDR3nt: TGTGCCAGCAGCATGGACAGCAATTCACCCCTCCACTTT
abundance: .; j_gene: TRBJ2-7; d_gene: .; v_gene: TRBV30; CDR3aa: CAWRETYEQYF; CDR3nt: TGTGCCTGGAGGGAGACCTACGAGCAGTACTTC
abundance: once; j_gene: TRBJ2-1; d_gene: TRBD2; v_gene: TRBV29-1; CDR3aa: CSVEDASGNKYNEQFF; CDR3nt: TGCAGCGTTGAGGACGCTAGCGGGAACAAATACAATGAGCAGTTCTTC
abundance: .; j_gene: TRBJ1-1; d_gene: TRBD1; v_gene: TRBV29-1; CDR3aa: CSARGGQGATEAFF; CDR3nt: TGCAGCGCCCGAGGTGGACAGGGGGCCACTGAAGCTTTCTTT
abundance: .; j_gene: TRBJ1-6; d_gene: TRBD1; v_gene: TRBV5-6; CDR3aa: CASSLDRGNSPLHF; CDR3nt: TGTGCCAGCAGCCTCGACAGGGGCAATTCACCCCTCCACTTT
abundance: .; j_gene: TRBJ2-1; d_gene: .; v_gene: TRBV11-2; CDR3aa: CASSSERDKYNEQFF; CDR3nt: TGTGCCAGCAGCTCCGAGCGGGACAAGTACAATGAGCAGTTCTTC
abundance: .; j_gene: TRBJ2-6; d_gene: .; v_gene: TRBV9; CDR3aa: CASSREGGTGANVLTF; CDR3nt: TGTGCCAGCAGCCGCGAAGGGGGTACAGGGGCCAACGTCCTGACTTTC
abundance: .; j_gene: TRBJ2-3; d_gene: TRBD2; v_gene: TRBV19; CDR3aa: CASSISGGSTDTQYF; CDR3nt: TGTGCCAGTAGTATAAGCGGGGGTAGCACAGATACGCAGTATTTT
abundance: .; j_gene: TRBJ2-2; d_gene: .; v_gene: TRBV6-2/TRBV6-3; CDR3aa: CASSYSQVGELFF; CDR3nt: TGTGCCAGCAGTTACTCACAGGTCGGGGAGCTGTTTTTT
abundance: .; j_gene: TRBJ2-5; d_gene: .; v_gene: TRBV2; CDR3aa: CASSVLQVETQYF; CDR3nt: TGTGCCAGCAGTGTCTTACAGGTAGAGACCCAGTACTTC
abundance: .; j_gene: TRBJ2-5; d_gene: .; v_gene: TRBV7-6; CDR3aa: CASSPGRGETQYF; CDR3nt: TGTGCCAGCAGCCCCGGAAGGGGAGAGACCCAGTACTTC
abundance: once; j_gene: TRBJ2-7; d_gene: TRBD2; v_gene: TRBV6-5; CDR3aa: CASSSSGDSYEQYF; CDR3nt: TGTGCCAGCAGTTCTAGCGGGGACTCCTACGAGCAGTACTTC
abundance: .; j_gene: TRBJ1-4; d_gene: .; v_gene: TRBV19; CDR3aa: CASSRGTRATNEKLFF; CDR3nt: TGTGCCAGTAGTAGGGGGACTAGAGCGACTAATGAAAAACTGTTTTTT
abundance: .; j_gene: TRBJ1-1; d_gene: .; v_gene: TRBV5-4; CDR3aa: CASQFPGQGDTEAFF; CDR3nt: TGTGCCAGCCAATTTCCGGGACAAGGGGACACTGAAGCTTTCTTT
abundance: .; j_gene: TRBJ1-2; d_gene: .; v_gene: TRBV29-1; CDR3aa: CSVEDRGSYTF; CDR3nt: TGCAGCGTTGAAGATCGGGGTAGCTACACCTTC
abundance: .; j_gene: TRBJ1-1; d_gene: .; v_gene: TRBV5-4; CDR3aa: CASSPATLLTGLLAEAFF; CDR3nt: TGTGCCAGCAGCCCAGCCACACTACTAACAGGGCTTCTCGCTGAAGCTTTCTTT
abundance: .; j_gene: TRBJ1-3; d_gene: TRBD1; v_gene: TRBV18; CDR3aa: CASSPETGTSGNTIYF; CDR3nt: TGTGCCAGCTCACCAGAGACAGGGACCTCTGGAAACACCATATATTTT